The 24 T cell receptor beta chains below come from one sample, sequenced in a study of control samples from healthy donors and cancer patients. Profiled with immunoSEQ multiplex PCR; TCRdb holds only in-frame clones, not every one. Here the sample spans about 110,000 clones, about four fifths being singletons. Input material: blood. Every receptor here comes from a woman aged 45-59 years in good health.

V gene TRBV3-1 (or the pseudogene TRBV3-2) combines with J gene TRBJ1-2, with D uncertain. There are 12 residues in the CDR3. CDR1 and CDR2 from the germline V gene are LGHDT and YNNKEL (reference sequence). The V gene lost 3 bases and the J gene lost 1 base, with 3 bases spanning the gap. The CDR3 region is CASSQNNYGYTF. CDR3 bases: TGTGCCAGCAGCCAGAATAACTATGGCTACACCTTC.

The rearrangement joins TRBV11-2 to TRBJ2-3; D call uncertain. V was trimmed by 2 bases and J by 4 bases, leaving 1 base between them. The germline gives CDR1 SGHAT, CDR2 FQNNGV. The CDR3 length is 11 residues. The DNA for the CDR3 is TGTGCCAGCAGCTTATCAGATACGCAGTATTTT. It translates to CASSLSDTQYF.

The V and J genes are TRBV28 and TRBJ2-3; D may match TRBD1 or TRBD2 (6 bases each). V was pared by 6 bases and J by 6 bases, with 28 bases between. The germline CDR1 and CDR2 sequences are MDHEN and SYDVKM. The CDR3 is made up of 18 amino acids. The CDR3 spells CASSSFQGGLRVGDTQYF. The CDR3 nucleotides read TGTGCCAGCAGCAGTTTCCAAGGGGGGTTGAGGGTTGGGGATACGCAGTATTTT.

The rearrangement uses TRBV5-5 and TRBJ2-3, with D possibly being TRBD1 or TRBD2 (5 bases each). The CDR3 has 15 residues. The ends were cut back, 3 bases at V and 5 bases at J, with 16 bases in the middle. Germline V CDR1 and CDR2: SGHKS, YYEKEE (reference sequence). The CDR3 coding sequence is TGTGCCAGCAGCTACCGGGACGGGCAAGTAGATACGCAGTATTTT. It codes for CASSYRDGQVDTQYF. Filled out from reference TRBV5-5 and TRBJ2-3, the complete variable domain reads DAGVTQSPTHLIKTRGQQVTLRCSPISGHKSVSWYQQVLGQGPQFIFQYYEKEERGRGNFPDRFSARQFPNYSSELNVNALLLGDSALYLCASSYRDGQVDTQYFGPGTRLTVL.

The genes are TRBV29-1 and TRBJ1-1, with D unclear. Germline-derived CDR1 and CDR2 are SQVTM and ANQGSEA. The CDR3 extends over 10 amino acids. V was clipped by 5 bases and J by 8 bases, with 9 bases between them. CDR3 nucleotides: TGCAGCGTTCAGGTTGAGGAAGCTTTCTTT. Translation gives CSVQVEEAFF.

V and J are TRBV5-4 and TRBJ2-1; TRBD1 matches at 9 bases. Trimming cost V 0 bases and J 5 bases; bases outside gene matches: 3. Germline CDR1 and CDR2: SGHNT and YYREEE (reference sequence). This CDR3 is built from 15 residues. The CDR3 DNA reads TGTGCCAGCAGCTTGGGGGACAGGGCCCACAATGAGCAGTTCTTC. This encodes CASSLGDRAHNEQFF. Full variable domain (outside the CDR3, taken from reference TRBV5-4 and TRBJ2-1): ETGVTQSPTHLIKTRGQQVTLRCSSQSGHNTVSWYQQALGQGPQFIFQYYREEENGRGNFPPRFSGLQFPNYSSELNVNALELDDSALYLCASSLGDRAHNEQFFGPGTRLTVL.

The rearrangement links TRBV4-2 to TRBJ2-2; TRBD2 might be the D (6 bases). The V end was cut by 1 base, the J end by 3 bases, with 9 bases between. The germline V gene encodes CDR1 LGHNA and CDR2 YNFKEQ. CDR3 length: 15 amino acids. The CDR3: CASSQVWGDTGELFF. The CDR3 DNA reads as TGTGCCAGCAGCCAAGTTTGGGGGGACACCGGGGAGCTGTTTTTT.

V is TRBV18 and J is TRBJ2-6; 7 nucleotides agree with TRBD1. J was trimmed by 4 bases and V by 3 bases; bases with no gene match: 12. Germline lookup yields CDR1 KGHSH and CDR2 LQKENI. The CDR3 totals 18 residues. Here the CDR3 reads CASSPYIAGTDGANVLTF. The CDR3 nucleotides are TGTGCCAGCTCACCTTATATTGCAGGGACAGACGGGGCCAACGTCCTGACTTTC.

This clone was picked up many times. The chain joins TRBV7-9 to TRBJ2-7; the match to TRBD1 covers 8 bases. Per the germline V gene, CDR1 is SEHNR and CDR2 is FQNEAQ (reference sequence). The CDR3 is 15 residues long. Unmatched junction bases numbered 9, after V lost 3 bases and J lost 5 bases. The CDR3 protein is CASSLGQERVDEQYF. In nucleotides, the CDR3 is TGTGCCAGCAGCTTGGGACAGGAGAGGGTCGACGAGCAGTACTTC.

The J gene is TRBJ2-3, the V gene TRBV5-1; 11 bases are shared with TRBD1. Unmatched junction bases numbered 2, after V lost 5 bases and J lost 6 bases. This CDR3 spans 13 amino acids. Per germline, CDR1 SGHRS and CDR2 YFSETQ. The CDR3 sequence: CASRGTGGDTQYF. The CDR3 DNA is TGCGCCAGCAGAGGGACAGGGGGTGATACGCAGTATTTT.

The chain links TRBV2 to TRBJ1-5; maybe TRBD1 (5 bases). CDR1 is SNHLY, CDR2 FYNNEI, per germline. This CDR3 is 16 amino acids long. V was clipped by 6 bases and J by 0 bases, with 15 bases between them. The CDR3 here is CASRTGDPDSNQPQHF. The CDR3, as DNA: TGTGCCAGCAGGACGGGGGACCCCGATAGCAATCAGCCCCAGCATTTT.

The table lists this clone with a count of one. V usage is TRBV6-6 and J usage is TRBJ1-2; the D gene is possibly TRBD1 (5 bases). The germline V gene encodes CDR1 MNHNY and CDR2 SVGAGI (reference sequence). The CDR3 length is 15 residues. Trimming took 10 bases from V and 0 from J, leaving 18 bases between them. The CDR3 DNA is TGTGCCACCACCATGAGGCAGGGCACTAACTATGGCTACACCTTC. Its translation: CATTMRQGTNYGYTF.

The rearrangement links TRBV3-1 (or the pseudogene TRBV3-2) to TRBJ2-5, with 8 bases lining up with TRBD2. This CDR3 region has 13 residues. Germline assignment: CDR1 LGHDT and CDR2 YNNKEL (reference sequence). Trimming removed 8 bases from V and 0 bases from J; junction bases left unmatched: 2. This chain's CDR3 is CASGGGHQETQYF. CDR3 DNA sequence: TGTGCCAGCGGCGGGGGGCACCAAGAGACCCAGTACTTC.

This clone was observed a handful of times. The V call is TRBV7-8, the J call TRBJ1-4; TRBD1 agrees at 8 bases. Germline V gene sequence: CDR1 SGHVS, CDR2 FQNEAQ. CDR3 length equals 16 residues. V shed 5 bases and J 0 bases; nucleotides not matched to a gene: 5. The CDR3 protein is CASSPDRGATNEKLFF. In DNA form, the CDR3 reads TGTGCCAGCAGCCCCGACAGGGGCGCAACTAATGAAAAACTGTTTTTT.

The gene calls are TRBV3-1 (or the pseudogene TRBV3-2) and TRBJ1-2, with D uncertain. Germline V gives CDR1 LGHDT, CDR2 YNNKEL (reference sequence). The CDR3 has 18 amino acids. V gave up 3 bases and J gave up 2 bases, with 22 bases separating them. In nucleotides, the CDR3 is TGTGCCAGCAGCCATCCGGGGTCGTGGGGTAGTAAGAACTATGGCTACACCTTC. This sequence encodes CASSHPGSWGSKNYGYTF.

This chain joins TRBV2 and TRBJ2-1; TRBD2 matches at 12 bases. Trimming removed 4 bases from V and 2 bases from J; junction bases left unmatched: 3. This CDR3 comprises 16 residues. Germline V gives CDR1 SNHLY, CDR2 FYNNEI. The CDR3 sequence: CASSAGTSGPYNEQFF. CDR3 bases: TGTGCCAGCAGTGCAGGGACTAGCGGGCCCTACAATGAGCAGTTCTTC.

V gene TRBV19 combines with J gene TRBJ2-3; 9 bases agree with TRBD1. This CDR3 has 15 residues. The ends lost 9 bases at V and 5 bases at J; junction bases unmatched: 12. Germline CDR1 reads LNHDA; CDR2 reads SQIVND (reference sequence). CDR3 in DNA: TGTGCCAGCAAACTCGGACAGGGGCGGGTAGATACGCAGTATTTT. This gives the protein CASKLGQGRVDTQYF.

CDR3 region: CAWSRQGAVTEAFF. The CDR3 nucleotides are TGTGCCTGGAGTCGACAGGGGGCGGTCACTGAAGCTTTCTTT. The J gene is TRBJ1-1, the V gene TRBV30; TRBD1 matches 10 bases. This CDR3 has 14 amino acids. Germline lookup yields CDR1 GTSNPN and CDR2 SVGIG (reference sequence). V was clipped by 2 bases and J by 4 bases; unmatched bases: 4. Full variable domain (remainder filled in from reference TRBV30 and TRBJ1-1): SQTIHQWPATLVQPVGSPLSLECTVEGTSNPNLYWYRQAAGRGLQLLFYSVGIGQISSEVPQNLSASRPQDRQFILSSKKLLLSDSGFYLCAWSRQGAVTEAFFGQGTRLTVV.

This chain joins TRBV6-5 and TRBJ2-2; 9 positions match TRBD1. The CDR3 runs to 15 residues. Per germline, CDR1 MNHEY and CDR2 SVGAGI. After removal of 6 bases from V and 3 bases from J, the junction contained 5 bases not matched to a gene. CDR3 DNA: TGTGCCAGCAGGTTAACAGGGGGCGACACCGGGGAGCTGTTTTTT. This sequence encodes CASRLTGGDTGELFF.

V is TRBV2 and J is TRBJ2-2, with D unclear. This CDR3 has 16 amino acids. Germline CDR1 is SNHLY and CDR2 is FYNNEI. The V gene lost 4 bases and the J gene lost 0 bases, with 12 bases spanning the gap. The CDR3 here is CASSGSGLANTGELFF. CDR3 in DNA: TGTGCCAGCAGTGGTTCGGGTCTAGCGAACACCGGGGAGCTGTTTTTT.

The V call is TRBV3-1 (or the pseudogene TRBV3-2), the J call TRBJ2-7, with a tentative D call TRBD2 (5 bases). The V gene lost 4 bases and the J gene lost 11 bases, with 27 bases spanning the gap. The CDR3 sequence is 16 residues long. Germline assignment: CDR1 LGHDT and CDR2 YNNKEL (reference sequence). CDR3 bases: TGTGCCAGCAGCCGACTGCCCTATGGCGGGCCCGAAGGGAAGTACTTC. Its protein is CASSRLPYGGPEGKYF.

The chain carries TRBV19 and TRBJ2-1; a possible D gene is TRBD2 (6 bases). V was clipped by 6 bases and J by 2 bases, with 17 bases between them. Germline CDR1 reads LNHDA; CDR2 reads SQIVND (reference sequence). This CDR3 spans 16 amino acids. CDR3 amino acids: CASSPVGRQAYNEQFF. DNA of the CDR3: TGTGCCAGTAGCCCGGTGGGGAGGCAGGCCTACAATGAGCAGTTCTTC.

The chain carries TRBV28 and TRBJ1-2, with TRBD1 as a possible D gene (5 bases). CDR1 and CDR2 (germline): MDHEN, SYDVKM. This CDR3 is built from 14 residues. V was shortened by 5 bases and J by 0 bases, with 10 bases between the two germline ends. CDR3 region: CASSTGGPNYGYTF. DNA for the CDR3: TGTGCCAGCAGTACGGGGGGACCTAACTATGGCTACACCTTC.

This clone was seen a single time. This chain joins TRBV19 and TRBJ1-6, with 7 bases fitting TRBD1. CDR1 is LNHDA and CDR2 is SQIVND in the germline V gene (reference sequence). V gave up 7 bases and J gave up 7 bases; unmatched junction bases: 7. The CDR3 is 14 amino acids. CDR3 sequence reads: CASNDRAVNSPLHF. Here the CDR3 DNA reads TGTGCCAGTAACGACAGGGCGGTAAATTCACCCCTCCACTTT.